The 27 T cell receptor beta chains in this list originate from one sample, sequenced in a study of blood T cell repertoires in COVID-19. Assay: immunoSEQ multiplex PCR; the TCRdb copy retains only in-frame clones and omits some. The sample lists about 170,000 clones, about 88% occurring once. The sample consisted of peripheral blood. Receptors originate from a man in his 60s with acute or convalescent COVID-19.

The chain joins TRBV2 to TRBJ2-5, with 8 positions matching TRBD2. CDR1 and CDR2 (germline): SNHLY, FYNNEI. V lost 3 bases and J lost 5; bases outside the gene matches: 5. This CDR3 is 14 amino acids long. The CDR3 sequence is CASSDGGATETQYF. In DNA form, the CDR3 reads TGTGCCAGCAGTGACGGGGGGGCAACGGAGACCCAGTACTTC.

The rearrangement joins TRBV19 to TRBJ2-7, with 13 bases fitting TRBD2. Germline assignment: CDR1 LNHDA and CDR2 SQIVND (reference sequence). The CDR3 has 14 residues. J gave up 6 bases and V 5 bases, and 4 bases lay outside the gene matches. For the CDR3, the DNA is TGTGCCAGTAGTTCGGGACTAGCGGGACGCGAGCAGTACTTC. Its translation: CASSSGLAGREQYF.

The CDR3 region is CASSSPGQGAYEQYF. Here the CDR3 DNA reads TGTGCCAGCAGTTCACCGGGACAGGGCGCTTACGAGCAGTACTTC. The chain employs TRBV7-9 and TRBJ2-7, with TRBD1 matching 9 bases. Germline CDR1 SEHNR, CDR2 FQNEAQ (reference sequence). The CDR3 covers 15 residues. Trimming removed 6 bases from V and 4 bases from J; junction bases left unmatched: 10.

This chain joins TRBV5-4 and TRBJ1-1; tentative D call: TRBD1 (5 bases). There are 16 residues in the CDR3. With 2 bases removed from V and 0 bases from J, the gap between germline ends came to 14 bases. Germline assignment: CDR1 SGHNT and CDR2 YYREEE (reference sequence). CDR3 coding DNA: TGTGCCAGCAGCTTATTCGCGGGGACTATGAACACTGAAGCTTTCTTT. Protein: CASSLFAGTMNTEAFF.

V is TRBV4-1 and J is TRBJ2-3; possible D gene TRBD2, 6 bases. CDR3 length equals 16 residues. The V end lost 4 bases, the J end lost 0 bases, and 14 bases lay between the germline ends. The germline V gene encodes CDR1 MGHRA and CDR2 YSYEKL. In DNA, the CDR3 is TGCGCCAGCAGCCCTGGGACTGTGATCAGCACAGATACGCAGTATTTT. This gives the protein CASSPGTVISTDTQYF.

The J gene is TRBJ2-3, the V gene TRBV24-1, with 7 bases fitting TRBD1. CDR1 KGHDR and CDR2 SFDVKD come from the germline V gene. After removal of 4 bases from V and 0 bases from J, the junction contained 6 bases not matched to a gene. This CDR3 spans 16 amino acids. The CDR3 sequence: CATSEGGGLSTDTQYF. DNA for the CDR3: TGTGCCACCAGTGAAGGGGGCGGACTGAGCACAGATACGCAGTATTTT.

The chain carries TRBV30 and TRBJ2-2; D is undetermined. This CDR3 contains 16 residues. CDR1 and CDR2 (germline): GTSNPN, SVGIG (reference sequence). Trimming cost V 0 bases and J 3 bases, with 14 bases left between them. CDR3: CAWSVIWQDHTGELFF. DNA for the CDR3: TGTGCCTGGAGTGTAATCTGGCAGGATCACACCGGGGAGCTGTTTTTT.

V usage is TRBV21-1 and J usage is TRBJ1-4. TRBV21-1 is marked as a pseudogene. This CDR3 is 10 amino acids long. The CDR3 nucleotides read TGTGCCCAGAGGAGGGAAAAACTGTTTTTT. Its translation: CAQRREKLFF.

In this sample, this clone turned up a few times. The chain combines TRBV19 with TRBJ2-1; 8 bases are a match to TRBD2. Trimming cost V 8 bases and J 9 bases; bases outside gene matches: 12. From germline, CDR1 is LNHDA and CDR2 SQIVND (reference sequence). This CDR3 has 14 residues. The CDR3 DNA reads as TGTGCCAGTCGGTCGACTAGCGCCCGGGTTGAGCAGTTCTTC. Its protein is CASRSTSARVEQFF.

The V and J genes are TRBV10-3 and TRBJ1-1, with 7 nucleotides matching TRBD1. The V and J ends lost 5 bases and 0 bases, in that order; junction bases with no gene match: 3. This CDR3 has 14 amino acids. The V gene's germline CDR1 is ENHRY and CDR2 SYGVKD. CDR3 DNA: TGTGCCATCAGTACAGGGGTACTGAACACTGAAGCTTTCTTT. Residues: CAISTGVLNTEAFF.

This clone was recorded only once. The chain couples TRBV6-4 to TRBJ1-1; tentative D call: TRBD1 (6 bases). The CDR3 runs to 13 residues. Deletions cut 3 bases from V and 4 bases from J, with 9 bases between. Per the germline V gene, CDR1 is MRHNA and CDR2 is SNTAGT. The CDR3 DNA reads TGTGCCAGCAGTGAGTCCAGGGGCACTGAAGCTTTCTTT. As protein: CASSESRGTEAFF.

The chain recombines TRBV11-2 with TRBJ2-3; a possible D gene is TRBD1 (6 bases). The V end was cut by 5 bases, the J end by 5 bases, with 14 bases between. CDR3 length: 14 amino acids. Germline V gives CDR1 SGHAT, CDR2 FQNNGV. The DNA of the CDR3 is TGTGCCAGCAGCCTCTATGGGGGCGGAGATACGCAGTATTTT. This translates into CASSLYGGGDTQYF.

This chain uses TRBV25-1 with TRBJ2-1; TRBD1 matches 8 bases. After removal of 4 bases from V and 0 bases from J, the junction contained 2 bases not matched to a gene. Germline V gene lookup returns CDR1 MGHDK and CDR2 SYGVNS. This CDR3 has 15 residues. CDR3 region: CASSGGQGSYNEQFF. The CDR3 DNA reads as TGTGCCAGCAGTGGAGGACAGGGCTCCTACAATGAGCAGTTCTTC.

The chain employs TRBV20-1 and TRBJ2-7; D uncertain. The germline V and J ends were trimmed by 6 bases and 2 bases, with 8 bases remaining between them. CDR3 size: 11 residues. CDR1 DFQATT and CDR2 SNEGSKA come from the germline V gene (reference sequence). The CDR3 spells CSAHPPYEQYV. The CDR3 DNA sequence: TGCAGTGCACACCCCCCCTACGAGCAGTACGTC.

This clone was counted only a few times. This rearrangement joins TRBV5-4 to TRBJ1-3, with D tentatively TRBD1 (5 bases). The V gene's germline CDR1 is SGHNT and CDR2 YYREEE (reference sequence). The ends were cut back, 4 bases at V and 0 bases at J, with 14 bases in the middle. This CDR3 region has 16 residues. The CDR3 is CASSLGGPSSGNTIYF. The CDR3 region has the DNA TGTGCCAGCAGCCTCGGGGGACCCAGCTCTGGAAACACCATATATTTT. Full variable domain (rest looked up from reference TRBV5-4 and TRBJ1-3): ETGVTQSPTHLIKTRGQQVTLRCSSQSGHNTVSWYQQALGQGPQFIFQYYREEENGRGNFPPRFSGLQFPNYSSELNVNALELDDSALYLCASSLGGPSSGNTIYFGEGSWLTVV.

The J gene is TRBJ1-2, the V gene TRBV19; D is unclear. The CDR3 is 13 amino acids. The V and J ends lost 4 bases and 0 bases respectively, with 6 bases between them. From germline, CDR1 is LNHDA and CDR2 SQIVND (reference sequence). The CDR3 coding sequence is TGTGCCAGTAGTACACAAGCTAACTATGGCTACACCTTC. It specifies CASSTQANYGYTF.

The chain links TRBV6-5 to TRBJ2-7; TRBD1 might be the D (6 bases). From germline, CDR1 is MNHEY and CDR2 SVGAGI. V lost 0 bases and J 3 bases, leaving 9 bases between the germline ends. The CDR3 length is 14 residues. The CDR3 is CASSYSARGYEQYF. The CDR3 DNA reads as TGTGCCAGCAGTTACTCGGCCAGGGGCTACGAGCAGTACTTC.

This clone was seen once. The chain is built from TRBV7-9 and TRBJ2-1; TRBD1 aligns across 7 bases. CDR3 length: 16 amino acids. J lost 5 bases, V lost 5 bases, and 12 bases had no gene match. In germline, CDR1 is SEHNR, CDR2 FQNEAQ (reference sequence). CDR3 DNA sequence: TGTGCCAGCAGCCCCCCGATCCGGGACAGAGACAATGAGCAGTTCTTC. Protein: CASSPPIRDRDNEQFF. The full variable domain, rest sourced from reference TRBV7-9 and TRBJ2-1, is DTGVSQNPRHKITKRGQNVTFRCDPISEHNRLYWYRQTLGQGPEFLTYFQNEAQLEKSRLLSDRFSAERPKGSFSTLEIQRTEQGDSAMYLCASSPPIRDRDNEQFFGPGTRLTVL.

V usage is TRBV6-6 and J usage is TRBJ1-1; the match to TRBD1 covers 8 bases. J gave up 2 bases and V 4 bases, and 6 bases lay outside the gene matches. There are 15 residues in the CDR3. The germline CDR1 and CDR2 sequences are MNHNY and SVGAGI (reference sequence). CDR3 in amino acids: CASSLGTGGNTEAFF. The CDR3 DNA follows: TGTGCCAGCAGTTTAGGGACAGGAGGAAACACTGAAGCTTTCTTT.

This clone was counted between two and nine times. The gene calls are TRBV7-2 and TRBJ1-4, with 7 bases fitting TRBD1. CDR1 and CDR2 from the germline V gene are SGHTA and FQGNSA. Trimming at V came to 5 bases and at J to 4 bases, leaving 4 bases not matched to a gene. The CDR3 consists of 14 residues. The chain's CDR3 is CASSPGGYNEKLFF. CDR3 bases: TGTGCCAGCAGCCCAGGGGGTTATAATGAAAAACTGTTTTTT.

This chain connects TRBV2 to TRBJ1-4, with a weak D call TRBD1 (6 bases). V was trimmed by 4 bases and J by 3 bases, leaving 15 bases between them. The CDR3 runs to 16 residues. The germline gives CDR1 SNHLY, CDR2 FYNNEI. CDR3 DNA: TGTGCCAGCAGTGTTGTCCGGGGGGCTGCTAATGAAAAACTGTTTTTT. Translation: CASSVVRGAANEKLFF.

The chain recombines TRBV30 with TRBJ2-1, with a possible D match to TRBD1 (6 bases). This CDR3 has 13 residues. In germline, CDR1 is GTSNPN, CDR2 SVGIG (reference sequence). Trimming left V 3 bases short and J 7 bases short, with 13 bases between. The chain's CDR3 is CAWSRTAKNEQFF. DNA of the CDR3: TGTGCCTGGAGCCGGACAGCTAAGAATGAGCAGTTCTTC. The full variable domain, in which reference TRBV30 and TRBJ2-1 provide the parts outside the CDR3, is SQTIHQWPATLVQPVGSPLSLECTVEGTSNPNLYWYRQAAGRGLQLLFYSVGIGQISSEVPQNLSASRPQDRQFILSSKKLLLSDSGFYLCAWSRTAKNEQFFGPGTRLTVL.

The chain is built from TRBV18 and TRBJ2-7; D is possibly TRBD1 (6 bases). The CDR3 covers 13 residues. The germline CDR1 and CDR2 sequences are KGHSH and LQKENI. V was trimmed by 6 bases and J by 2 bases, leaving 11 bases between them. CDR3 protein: CASSPDRTYEQYV. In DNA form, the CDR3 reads TGTGCCAGCTCGCCAGACAGGACCTACGAGCAGTACGTC.

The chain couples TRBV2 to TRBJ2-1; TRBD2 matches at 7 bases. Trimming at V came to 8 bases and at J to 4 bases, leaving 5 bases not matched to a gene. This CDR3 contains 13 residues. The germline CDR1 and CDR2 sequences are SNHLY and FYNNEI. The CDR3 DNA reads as TGTGCCAGCGCGGGGAGGGTTTACAATGAGCAGTTCTTC. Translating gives CASAGRVYNEQFF.

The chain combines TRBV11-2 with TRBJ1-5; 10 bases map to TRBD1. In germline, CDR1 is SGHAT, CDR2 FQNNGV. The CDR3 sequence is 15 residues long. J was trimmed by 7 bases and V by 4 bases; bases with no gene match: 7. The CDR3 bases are TGTGCCAGCAGCTCCGGACAGGGGGGACGACAGCCCCAGCATTTT. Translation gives CASSSGQGGRQPQHF.

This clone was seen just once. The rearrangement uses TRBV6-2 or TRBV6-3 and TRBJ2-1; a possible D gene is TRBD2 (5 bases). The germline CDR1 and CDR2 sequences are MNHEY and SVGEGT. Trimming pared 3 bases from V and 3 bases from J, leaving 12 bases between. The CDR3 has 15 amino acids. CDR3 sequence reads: CASSYARAYYNEQFF. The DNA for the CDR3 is TGTGCCAGCAGTTATGCGCGGGCATACTACAATGAGCAGTTCTTC.

CDR3 in DNA: TGTGCCAGCTCATTACGCACTAGCGGGGCCATGAACGGGGAGCTGTTTTTT. Its protein product is CASSLRTSGAMNGELFF. The chain joins TRBV18 to TRBJ2-2, with 10 bases identical to TRBD2. The junction had 13 bases not matched to a gene; V was cut back by 5 bases and J by 7 bases. This CDR3 is built from 17 residues. Germline V gene lookup returns CDR1 KGHSH and CDR2 LQKENI.